This TCR beta chain was sequenced during a study of T-cell reconstitution after alpha-beta-depleted transplantation in children. J was trimmed by 7 bases and V by 4 bases; bases with no gene match: 7. This CDR3 contains 14 residues. The germline V gene encodes CDR1 MGHRA and CDR2 YSYEKL. Preparation of the TCRbeta library involved a method that used unique molecular identifiers. TCRdb re-analysed the PCR reads in MiXCR, keeping a single row per CDR3 protein. The sample has 450,000 to 600,000 distinct CDR3 sequences; 10% to 15% are singletons. This clonotype was picked up a small number of times. This material consisted of PBMCs, mostly from graft donor cells, taken 360 days after TCRalphabeta/CD19-depleted stem cell transplant. The source of this sequence is a male patient between 5 and 17 years old who had a stem cell transplant for acute myeloid leukemia, so the T cells may come from the graft donor. The genes are TRBV4-1 and TRBJ2-1; 7 bases are shared with TRBD2. CDR3 sequence reads: CASSRSGISNEQFF. In DNA, the CDR3 is TGCGCCAGCAGCCGCAGCGGGATTTCGAATGAGCAGTTCTTC.